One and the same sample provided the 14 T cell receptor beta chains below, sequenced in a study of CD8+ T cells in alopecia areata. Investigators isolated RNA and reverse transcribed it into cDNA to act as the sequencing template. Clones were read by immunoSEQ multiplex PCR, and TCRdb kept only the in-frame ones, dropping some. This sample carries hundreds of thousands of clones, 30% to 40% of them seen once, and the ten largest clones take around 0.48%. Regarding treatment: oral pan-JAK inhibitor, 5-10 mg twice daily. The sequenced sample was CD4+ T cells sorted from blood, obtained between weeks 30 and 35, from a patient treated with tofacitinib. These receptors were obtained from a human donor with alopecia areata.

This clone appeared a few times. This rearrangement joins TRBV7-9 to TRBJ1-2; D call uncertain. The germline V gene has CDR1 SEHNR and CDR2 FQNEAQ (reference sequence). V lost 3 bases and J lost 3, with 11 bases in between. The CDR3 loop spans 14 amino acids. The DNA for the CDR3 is TGTGCCAGCAGCTTTACTAGCCTCTACTATGGCTACACCTTC. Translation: CASSFTSLYYGYTF.

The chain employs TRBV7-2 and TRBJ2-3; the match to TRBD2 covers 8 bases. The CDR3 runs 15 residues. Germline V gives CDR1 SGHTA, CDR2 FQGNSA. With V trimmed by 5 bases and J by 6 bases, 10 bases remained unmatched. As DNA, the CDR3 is TGTGCCAGCAGCCAGGATAGCGGGACCTCGGATACGCAGTATTTT. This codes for CASSQDSGTSDTQYF. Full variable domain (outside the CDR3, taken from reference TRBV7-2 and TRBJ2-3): GAGVSQSPSNKVTEKGKDVELRCDPISGHTALYWYRQSLGQGLEFLIYFQGNSAPDKSGLPSDRFSAERTGGSVSTLTIQRTQQEDSAVYLCASSQDSGTSDTQYFGPGTRLTVL.

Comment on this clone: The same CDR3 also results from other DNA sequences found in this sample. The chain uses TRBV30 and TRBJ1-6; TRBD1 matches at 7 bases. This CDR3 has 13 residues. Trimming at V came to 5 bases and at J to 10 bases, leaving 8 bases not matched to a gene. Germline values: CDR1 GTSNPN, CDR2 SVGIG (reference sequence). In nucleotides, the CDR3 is TGTGCCTGGCAGAAGACAGGGAACTCACCCCTCCACTTT. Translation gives CAWQKTGNSPLHF.

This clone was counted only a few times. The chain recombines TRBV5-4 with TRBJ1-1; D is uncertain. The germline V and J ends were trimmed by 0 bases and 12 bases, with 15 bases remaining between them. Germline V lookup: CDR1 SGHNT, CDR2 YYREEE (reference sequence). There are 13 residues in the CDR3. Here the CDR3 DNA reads TGTGCCAGCAGCTTGGATCAGAGGTTGGAAACTTTCTTT. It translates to CASSLDQRLETFF.

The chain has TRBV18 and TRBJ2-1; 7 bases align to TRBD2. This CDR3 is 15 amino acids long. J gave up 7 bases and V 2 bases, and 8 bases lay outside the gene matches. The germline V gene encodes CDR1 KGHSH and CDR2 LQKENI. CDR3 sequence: CASSPSGAGRNEQFF. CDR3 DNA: TGTGCCAGCTCACCATCGGGAGCGGGGAGAAATGAGCAGTTCTTC.

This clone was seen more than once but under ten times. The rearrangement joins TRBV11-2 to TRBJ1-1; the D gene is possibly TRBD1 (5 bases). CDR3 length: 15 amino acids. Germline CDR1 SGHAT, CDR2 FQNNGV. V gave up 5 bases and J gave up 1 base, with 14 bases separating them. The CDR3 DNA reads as TGTGCCAGCAGCATCAGGGTGAATGAGAACACTGAAGCTTTCTTT. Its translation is CASSIRVNENTEAFF.

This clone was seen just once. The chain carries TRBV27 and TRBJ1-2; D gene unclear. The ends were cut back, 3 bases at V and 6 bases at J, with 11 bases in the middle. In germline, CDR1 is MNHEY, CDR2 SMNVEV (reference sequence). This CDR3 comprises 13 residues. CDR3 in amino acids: CASSFSGRDGYTF. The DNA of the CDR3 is TGTGCCAGCAGTTTCTCTGGGCGGGATGGCTACACCTTC.

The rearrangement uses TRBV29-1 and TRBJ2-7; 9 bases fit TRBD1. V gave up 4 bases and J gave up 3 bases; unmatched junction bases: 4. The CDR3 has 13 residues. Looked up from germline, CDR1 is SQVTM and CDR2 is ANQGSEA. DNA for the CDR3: TGCAGCGTTGGGACAGGGGAATACTACGAGCAGTACTTC. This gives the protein CSVGTGEYYEQYF.

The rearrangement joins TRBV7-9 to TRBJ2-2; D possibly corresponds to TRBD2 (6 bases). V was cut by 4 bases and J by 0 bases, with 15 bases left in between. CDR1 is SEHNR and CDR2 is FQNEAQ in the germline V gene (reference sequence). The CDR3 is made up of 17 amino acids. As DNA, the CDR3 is TGTGCCAGCAGCTGGAGGGGAGCAGGGACGAACACCGGGGAGCTGTTTTTT. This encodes CASSWRGAGTNTGELFF. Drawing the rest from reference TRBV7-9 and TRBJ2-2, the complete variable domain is DTGVSQNPRHKITKRGQNVTFRCDPISEHNRLYWYRQTLGQGPEFLTYFQNEAQLEKSRLLSDRFSAERPKGSFSTLEIQRTEQGDSAMYLCASSWRGAGTNTGELFFGEGSRLTVL.

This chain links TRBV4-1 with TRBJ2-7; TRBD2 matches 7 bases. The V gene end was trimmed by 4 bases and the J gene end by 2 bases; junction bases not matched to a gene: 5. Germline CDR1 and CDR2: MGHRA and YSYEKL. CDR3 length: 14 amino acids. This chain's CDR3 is CASSRLAGTYEQYF. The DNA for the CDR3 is TGCGCCAGCAGCCGACTAGCCGGGACCTACGAGCAGTACTTC.

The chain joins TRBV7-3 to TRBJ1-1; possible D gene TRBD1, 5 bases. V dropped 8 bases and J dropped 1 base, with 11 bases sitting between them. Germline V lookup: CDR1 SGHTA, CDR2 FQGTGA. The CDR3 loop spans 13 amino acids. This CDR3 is CASHRDRNTEAFF. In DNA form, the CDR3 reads TGTGCCAGCCATCGAGACAGGAACACTGAAGCTTTCTTT.

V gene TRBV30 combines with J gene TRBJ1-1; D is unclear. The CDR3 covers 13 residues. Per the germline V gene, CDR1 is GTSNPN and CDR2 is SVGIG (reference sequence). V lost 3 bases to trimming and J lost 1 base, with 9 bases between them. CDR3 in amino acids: CAWSKSANTEAFF. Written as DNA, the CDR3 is TGTGCCTGGAGCAAATCAGCGAACACTGAAGCTTTCTTT. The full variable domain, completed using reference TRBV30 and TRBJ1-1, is SQTIHQWPATLVQPVGSPLSLECTVEGTSNPNLYWYRQAAGRGLQLLFYSVGIGQISSEVPQNLSASRPQDRQFILSSKKLLLSDSGFYLCAWSKSANTEAFFGQGTRLTVV.

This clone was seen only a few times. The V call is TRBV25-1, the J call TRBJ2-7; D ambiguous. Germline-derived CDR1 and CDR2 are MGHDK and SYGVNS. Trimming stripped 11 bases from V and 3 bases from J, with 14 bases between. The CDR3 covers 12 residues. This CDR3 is CALHKVNYEQYF. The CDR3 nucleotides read TGTGCCCTCCATAAGGTTAACTACGAGCAGTACTTC.

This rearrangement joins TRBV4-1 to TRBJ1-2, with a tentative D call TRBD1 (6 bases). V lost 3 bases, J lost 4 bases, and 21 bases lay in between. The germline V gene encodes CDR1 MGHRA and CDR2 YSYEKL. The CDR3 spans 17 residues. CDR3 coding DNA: TGCGCCAGCAGCCACCCCGCGGGGGGGGGCCGGGCCTATGGCTACACCTTC. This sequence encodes CASSHPAGGGRAYGYTF.